The rows below give T cell receptor beta chains drawn from one sample of a study of T cell responses to AZD1222 COVID-19 vaccine. Profiling relied on immunoSEQ multiplex PCR, and the TCRdb table lists in-frame clones only, not all of them. The sample lists approximately 170,000 clones, roughly nine tenths occurring once. The starting material was peripheral blood, obtained 28 days after the second AZD1222 dose. The source is an adult who received the AZD1222 COVID-19 vaccine. Each CDR3 is given with its conserved first and last residue. The D gene is left open where the match is weak. Clone size is not always given. Where it is, it says once, few, many or a class for expanded clones.

d_call: TRBD1; v_call: TRBV10-2; j_call: TRBJ1-1; clone_size: .; cdr3_aa: CASSWDSYTEAFF; cdr3_nt: TGCGCCAGCAGCTGGGACAGCTACACTGAAGCTTTCTTT
d_call: .; v_call: TRBV19; j_call: TRBJ1-2; clone_size: .; cdr3_aa: CASSIRGTYGYTF; cdr3_nt: TGTGCCAGTAGTATAAGGGGCACTTATGGCTACACCTTC
d_call: .; v_call: TRBV19; j_call: TRBJ1-2; clone_size: many; cdr3_aa: CASSATLNRVRAYGYTF; cdr3_nt: TGTGCCAGTAGCGCTACCTTGAACAGGGTTCGGGCCTATGGCTACACCTTC
d_call: .; v_call: TRBV7-7; j_call: TRBJ2-3; clone_size: .; cdr3_aa: CASSYRDAASTDTQYF; cdr3_nt: TGTGCCAGCAGCTACCGGGACGCCGCTAGCACAGATACGCAGTATTTT
d_call: .; v_call: TRBV20-1; j_call: TRBJ1-5; clone_size: .; cdr3_aa: CSASLGGAYQPQHF; cdr3_nt: TGCAGTGCTAGTCTTGGAGGGGCTTATCAGCCCCAGCATTTT
d_call: .; v_call: TRBV14; j_call: TRBJ1-1; clone_size: once; cdr3_aa: CASSRNAGGLNTEAFF; cdr3_nt: TGTGCCAGCAGCCGGAACGCTGGGGGCCTGAACACTGAAGCTTTCTTT
d_call: TRBD1; v_call: TRBV2; j_call: TRBJ2-7; clone_size: .; cdr3_aa: CASSADRVSYEQYF; cdr3_nt: TGTGCCAGCAGTGCGGACAGGGTCTCCTACGAGCAGTACTTC
d_call: TRBD1; v_call: TRBV15; j_call: TRBJ2-2; clone_size: once; cdr3_aa: CATSRDRTGELFF; cdr3_nt: TGTGCCACCAGCAGGGACAGGACCGGGGAGCTGTTTTTT
d_call: TRBD1; v_call: TRBV4-3; j_call: TRBJ1-2; clone_size: once; cdr3_aa: CASSQQGTGGYGYTF; cdr3_nt: TGCGCCAGCAGCCAACAGGGGACAGGCGGCTATGGCTACACCTTC
d_call: .; v_call: TRBV10-3; j_call: TRBJ2-5; clone_size: .; cdr3_aa: CAISEHETQYF; cdr3_nt: TGTGCCATCAGTGAGCACGAGACCCAGTACTTC
d_call: TRBD2; v_call: TRBV2; j_call: TRBJ2-7; clone_size: .; cdr3_aa: CASSGSGAHSYEQYF; cdr3_nt: TGTGCCAGCAGTGGTAGCGGGGCCCACTCCTACGAGCAGTACTTC
d_call: TRBD1; v_call: TRBV2; j_call: TRBJ2-6; clone_size: .; cdr3_aa: CASRRQGSGANVLTF; cdr3_nt: TGTGCCAGCAGGCGACAGGGGTCTGGGGCCAACGTCCTGACTTTC
d_call: .; v_call: TRBV30; j_call: TRBJ1-5; clone_size: .; cdr3_aa: CAWSRSNQPQHF; cdr3_nt: TGTGCCTGGAGTAGAAGCAATCAGCCCCAGCATTTT
d_call: .; v_call: TRBV4-2; j_call: TRBJ2-7; clone_size: once; cdr3_aa: CASSQDIGWDKNSYEQYF; cdr3_nt: TGTGCCAGCAGCCAAGATATTGGTTGGGACAAAAACTCCTACGAGCAGTACTTC
d_call: .; v_call: TRBV21-1; j_call: TRBJ1-2; clone_size: .; cdr3_aa: CASSKADGGNYGYTF; cdr3_nt: TGTGCCAGCAGCAAAGCTGACGGGGGAAACTATGGCTACACCTTC
d_call: .; v_call: TRBV27; j_call: TRBJ2-7; clone_size: few; cdr3_aa: CASSLKGIGSYEQYF; cdr3_nt: TGTGCCAGCAGTTTAAAGGGGATCGGCTCCTACGAGCAGTACTTC
d_call: TRBD1; v_call: TRBV18; j_call: TRBJ1-1; clone_size: .; cdr3_aa: CASSRDRKNTEAFF; cdr3_nt: TGTGCCAGCTCACGGGACAGAAAGAACACTGAAGCTTTCTTT
d_call: .; v_call: TRBV9; j_call: TRBJ2-2; clone_size: .; cdr3_aa: CASRFSGSGELFF; cdr3_nt: TGTGCCAGCCGGTTCAGCGGGTCCGGGGAGCTGTTTTTT
d_call: .; v_call: TRBV18; j_call: TRBJ1-6; clone_size: few; cdr3_aa: CASSPGLNSPLHF; cdr3_nt: TGTGCCAGCTCACCGGGCCTAAATTCACCCCTCCACTTT
d_call: TRBD1; v_call: TRBV19; j_call: TRBJ1-2; clone_size: .; cdr3_aa: CASSAGQGYGYTF; cdr3_nt: TGTGCCAGTAGTGCCGGACAGGGCTATGGCTACACCTTC
d_call: TRBD1; v_call: TRBV9; j_call: TRBJ2-6; clone_size: .; cdr3_aa: CASSVVRGRRANVLTF; cdr3_nt: TGTGCCAGCAGCGTAGTCAGGGGGCGAAGGGCCAACGTCCTGACTTTC
d_call: TRBD1; v_call: TRBV6-5; j_call: TRBJ1-2; clone_size: .; cdr3_aa: CASIQGALGYGYTF; cdr3_nt: TGTGCCAGCATACAGGGGGCGCTAGGTTATGGCTACACCTTC
d_call: .; v_call: TRBV27; j_call: TRBJ1-5; clone_size: .; cdr3_aa: CASSKGRGQPQHF; cdr3_nt: TGTGCCAGCAGCAAGGGTCGTGGTCAGCCCCAGCATTTT
d_call: .; v_call: TRBV19; j_call: TRBJ2-7; clone_size: .; cdr3_aa: CASSSGGSGDEQYF; cdr3_nt: TGTGCCAGTAGTTCTGGCGGTTCGGGGGACGAGCAGTACTTC
d_call: .; v_call: TRBV18; j_call: TRBJ2-1; clone_size: once; cdr3_aa: CASSPVNGGRGFNEQFF; cdr3_nt: TGTGCCAGCTCACCAGTGAATGGTGGCAGGGGATTCAATGAGCAGTTCTTC
d_call: TRBD2; v_call: TRBV9; j_call: TRBJ2-5; clone_size: few; cdr3_aa: CASSYRTSGGSETQYF; cdr3_nt: TGTGCCAGCAGCTACCGGACTAGCGGGGGGTCAGAGACCCAGTACTTC
d_call: TRBD1; v_call: TRBV5-6; j_call: TRBJ2-7; clone_size: .; cdr3_aa: CASSLGTGGYEQYF; cdr3_nt: TGTGCCAGCAGCCTCGGGACAGGGGGGTACGAGCAGTACTTC
d_call: TRBD1; v_call: TRBV5-8; j_call: TRBJ2-7; clone_size: .; cdr3_aa: CASSFVGGEYEQYF; cdr3_nt: TGTGCCAGCAGCTTCGTAGGGGGCGAATACGAGCAGTACTTC
d_call: .; v_call: TRBV7-9; j_call: TRBJ1-1; clone_size: .; cdr3_aa: CASSLQTNTEAFF; cdr3_nt: TGTGCCAGCAGCTTACAGACAAACACTGAAGCTTTCTTT